What follows are 5 T cell receptor beta chains derived from one specimen sequenced in a study of T cell changes during pregnancy in multiple sclerosis. Libraries were prepared by immunoSEQ multiplex PCR; TCRdb keeps only in-frame clonotypes and omits some of them. Among 70,000 to 85,000 clones listed, about 92% were seen once. The material was peripheral blood, obtained before pregnancy. Source of these receptors: a female donor with multiple sclerosis, enrolled in a pregnancy study.

The chain combines TRBV7-2 with TRBJ2-7, with 11 bases aligning to TRBD2. Trimming removed 7 bases from V and 0 bases from J; junction bases left unmatched: 11. CDR3 length: 17 amino acids. Germline V CDR1 and CDR2: SGHTA, FQGNSA. The CDR3: CASTLTSGAFSSYEQYF. The DNA of the CDR3 is TGTGCCAGCACCTTGACTAGCGGGGCGTTCAGCTCCTACGAGCAGTACTTC. The full variable domain, in which reference TRBV7-2 and TRBJ2-7 provide the parts outside the CDR3, is GAGVSQSPSNKVTEKGKDVELRCDPISGHTALYWYRQSLGQGLEFLIYFQGNSAPDKSGLPSDRFSAERTGGSVSTLTIQRTQQEDSAVYLCASTLTSGAFSSYEQYFGPGTRLTVT.

This sequence joins TRBV11-2 and TRBJ2-7; D may be TRBD1 (6 bases). Per germline, CDR1 SGHAT and CDR2 FQNNGV. V was cut by 5 bases and J by 0 bases, with 17 bases left in between. This CDR3 comprises 16 residues. The CDR3 loop is CASSPLQGSGSYEQYF. The CDR3 nucleotides read TGTGCCAGCAGCCCCTTACAGGGATCCGGCTCCTACGAGCAGTACTTC.

The chain employs TRBV10-3 and TRBJ1-1; D uncertain. The CDR3 spans 14 residues. V was cut by 0 bases and J by 1 base, with 6 bases left in between. The germline CDR1 and CDR2 sequences are ENHRY and SYGVKD. CDR3 in DNA: TGTGCCATCAGTGAGTCACAGCAGAACACTGAAGCTTTCTTT. It yields the protein CAISESQQNTEAFF.

The chain carries TRBV12-5 and TRBJ2-5; D possibly corresponds to TRBD1 (6 bases). The germline CDR1 and CDR2 sequences are LGHNT and FRNRAP. CDR3 size: 14 residues. Trimming stripped 0 bases from V and 13 bases from J, with 18 bases between. CDR3 in amino acids: CASGLVLSGANSYF. In DNA, the CDR3 is TGTGCTAGTGGTTTGGTACTCTCAGGGGCTAACTCGTACTTC.

This clone came up a few times. The rearrangement uses TRBV4-1 and TRBJ2-3; D is possibly TRBD2 (6 bases). CDR1 and CDR2 from the germline V gene are MGHRA and YSYEKL. The CDR3 extends over 16 amino acids. The germline V and J ends were trimmed by 0 bases and 2 bases, with 12 bases remaining between them. CDR3 nucleotides: TGCGCCAGCAGCCAAGATGGTGGGGGGATCACAGATACGCAGTATTTT. As protein: CASSQDGGGITDTQYF.